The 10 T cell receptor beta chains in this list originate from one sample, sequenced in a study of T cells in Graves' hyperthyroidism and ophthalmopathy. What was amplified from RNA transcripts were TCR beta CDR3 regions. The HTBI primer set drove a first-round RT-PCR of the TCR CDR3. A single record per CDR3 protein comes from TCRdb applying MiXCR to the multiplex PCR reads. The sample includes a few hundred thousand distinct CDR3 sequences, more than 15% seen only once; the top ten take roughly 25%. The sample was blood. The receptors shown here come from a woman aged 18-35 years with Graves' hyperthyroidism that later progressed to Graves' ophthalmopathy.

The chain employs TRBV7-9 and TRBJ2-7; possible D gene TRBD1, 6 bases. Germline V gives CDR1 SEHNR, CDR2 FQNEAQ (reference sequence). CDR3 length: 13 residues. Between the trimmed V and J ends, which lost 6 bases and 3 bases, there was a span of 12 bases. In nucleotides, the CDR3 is TGTGCCAGCAGGTCACAGGGTGTCTACGAGCAGTACTTC. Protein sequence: CASRSQGVYEQYF.

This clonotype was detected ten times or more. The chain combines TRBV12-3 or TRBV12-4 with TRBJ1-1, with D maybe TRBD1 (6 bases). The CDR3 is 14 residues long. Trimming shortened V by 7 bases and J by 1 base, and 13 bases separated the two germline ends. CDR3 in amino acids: CASTSRGSNTEAFF. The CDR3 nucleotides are TGTGCCAGCACTTCCAGGGGCTCGAACACTGAAGCTTTCTTT.

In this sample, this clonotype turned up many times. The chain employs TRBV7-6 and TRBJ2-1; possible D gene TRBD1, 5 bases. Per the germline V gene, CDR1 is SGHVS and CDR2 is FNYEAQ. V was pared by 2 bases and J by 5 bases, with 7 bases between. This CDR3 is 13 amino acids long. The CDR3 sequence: CASSLPGNNEQFF. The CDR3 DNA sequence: TGTGCCAGCAGCTTACCAGGGAACAATGAGCAGTTCTTC.

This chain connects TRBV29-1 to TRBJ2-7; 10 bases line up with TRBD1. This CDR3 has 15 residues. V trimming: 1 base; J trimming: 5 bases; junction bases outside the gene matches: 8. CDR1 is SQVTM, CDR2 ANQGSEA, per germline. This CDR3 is CSVEGPGTGVHEQYF. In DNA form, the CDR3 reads TGCAGCGTTGAAGGTCCCGGGACAGGGGTCCACGAGCAGTACTTC.

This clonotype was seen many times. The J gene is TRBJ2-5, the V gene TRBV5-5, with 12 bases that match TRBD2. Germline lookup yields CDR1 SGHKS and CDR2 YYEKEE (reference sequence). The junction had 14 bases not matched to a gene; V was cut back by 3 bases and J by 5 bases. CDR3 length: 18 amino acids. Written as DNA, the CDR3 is TGTGCCAGCAGCTCCCGGACGACTAGCGGGAGACCCCGGGAGACCCAGTACTTC. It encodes CASSSRTTSGRPRETQYF.

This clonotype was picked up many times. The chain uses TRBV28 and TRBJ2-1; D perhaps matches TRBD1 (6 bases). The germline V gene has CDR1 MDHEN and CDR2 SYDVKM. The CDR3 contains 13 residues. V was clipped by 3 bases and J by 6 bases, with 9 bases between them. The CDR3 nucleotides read TGTGCCAGCAGTTTGCACAGGGTCAATGAGCAGTTCTTC. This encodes CASSLHRVNEQFF.

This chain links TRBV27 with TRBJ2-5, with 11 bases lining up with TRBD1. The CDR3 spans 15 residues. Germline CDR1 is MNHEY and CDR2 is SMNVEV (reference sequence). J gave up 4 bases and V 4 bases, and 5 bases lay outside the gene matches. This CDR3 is CASSSGQGAGETQYF. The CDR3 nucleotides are TGTGCCAGCAGTTCAGGACAGGGGGCTGGAGAGACCCAGTACTTC.

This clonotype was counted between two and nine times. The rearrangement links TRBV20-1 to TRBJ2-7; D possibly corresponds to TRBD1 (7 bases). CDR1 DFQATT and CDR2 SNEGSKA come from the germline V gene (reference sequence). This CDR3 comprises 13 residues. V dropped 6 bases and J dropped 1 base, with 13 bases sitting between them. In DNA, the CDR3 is TGCAGTGCCAGGGGGGTGGGGTCCTACGAGCAGTACTTC. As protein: CSARGVGSYEQYF.

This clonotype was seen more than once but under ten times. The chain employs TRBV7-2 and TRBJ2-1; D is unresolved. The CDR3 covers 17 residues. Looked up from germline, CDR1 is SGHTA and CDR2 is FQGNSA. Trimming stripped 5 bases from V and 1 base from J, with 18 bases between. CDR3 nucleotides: TGTGCCAGCAGCCGAAGAAAATTAGATTTTTCCTACAATGAGCAGTTCTTC. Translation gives CASSRRKLDFSYNEQFF.

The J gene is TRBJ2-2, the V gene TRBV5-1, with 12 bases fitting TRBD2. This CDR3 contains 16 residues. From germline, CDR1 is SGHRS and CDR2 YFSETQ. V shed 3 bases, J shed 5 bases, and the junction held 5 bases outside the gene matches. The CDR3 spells CASSSSGRALTGELFF. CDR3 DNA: TGCGCCAGCAGCTCTAGCGGGAGGGCCCTGACCGGGGAGCTGTTTTTT.